The 8 T cell receptor beta chains reported below all come from one sample, sequenced in a study of T cell clonality in common variable immunodeficiency. Whole-study results and caveats: Fewer deletions and N-nucleotide insertions were reportedly seen in common variable immunodeficiency TCR beta sequences.

The protocol was immunoSEQ multiplex PCR, while the TCRdb copy is restricted to in-frame clones and leaves out a portion. The sample shows about 42,000 clones, none of them appearing just once. No antigen has been identified for these receptors. Sample: peripheral blood mononuclear cells. These receptors all stem from a human donor with common variable immunodeficiency.

Regarding this clone: The read falls 3 residues short of the CDR3 end, and the missing part is taken from the germline J gene. V usage is TRBV18 and J usage is TRBJ2-1; 9 positions agree with TRBD2. Germline lookup yields CDR1 KGHSH and CDR2 LQKENI. The V gene end was trimmed by 4 bases and the J gene end by 8 bases; junction bases not matched to a gene: 9. The CDR3 contains 15 residues. The CDR3 sequence: CASSLPGGGAYEQFF. The DNA read from the CDR3 is TGTGCCAGCTCACTACCGGGCGGGGGGGCCTATGAG.

This clone appeared many times. The read ends 3 residues early relative to the CDR3; the germline J gene fills the gap. The chain is built from TRBV5-1 and TRBJ2-3, with D tentatively TRBD1 (6 bases). With 0 bases removed from V and 3 bases from J, the gap between germline ends came to 8 bases. The CDR3 sequence is 14 residues long. Germline V gives CDR1 SGHRS, CDR2 YFSETQ. The sequenced CDR3 bases are TGCGCCAGCAGCTTGGAACAGGGAACAGATACG. Protein product: CASSLEQGTDT. In full, the CDR3 is CASSLEQGTDTQYF.

This clone was detected a few times. The CDR3 extends 3 residues past the end of the read, so its final part is completed from the germline J gene. The J gene is TRBJ1-5, the V gene TRBV6-1; TRBD1 might be the D (6 bases). Germline values: CDR1 MNHNS, CDR2 SASEGT. Trimming cost V 4 bases and J 6 bases, with 13 bases left between them. This CDR3 is built from 14 residues. The CDR3 DNA, read in part, is TGTGCCAGCAGTGGGGCGGGAGGGGGTCAGCCC. It is translated as CASSGAGGGQP. The entire CDR3 protein is CASSGAGGGQPQHF.

By share, this clone counts as medium-sized. The read is 3 residues too short to cover the CDR3 end, so that end is filled in from the germline J gene. This chain uses TRBV20-1 with TRBJ2-3; D may be TRBD2 (6 bases). V was clipped by 0 bases and J by 7 bases, with 17 bases between them. CDR3 length: 15 residues. CDR1 and CDR2 (germline): DFQATT, SNEGSKA (reference sequence). CDR3 residues: CSARDLGLATYTQYF. The part of the CDR3 DNA that was read is TGCAGTGCTAGAGATCTCGGGCTAGCGACCTATACG.

This clone appeared a few times. The sequenced fragment ends 3 residues before the CDR3 boundary, so the rest is inferred from the germline J gene. V usage is TRBV18 and J usage is TRBJ2-3; TRBD1 is a possible D gene (5 bases). This CDR3 spans 14 amino acids. Germline V gene data show CDR1 as KGHSH and CDR2 as LQKENI. Between the trimmed V and J ends, which lost 5 bases and 1 base, there was a span of 10 bases. CDR3 DNA (partial): TGTGCCAGCTCAAAGATACAGGGCACAGATACG. Translating gives CASSKIQGTDT. The complete CDR3 reads CASSKIQGTDTQYF.

This clone was seen repeatedly, ten times or more. The read ends 3 residues early relative to the CDR3; the germline J gene fills the gap. J is TRBJ2-3 and V is TRBV18; 7 bases line up with TRBD2. Per the germline V gene, CDR1 is KGHSH and CDR2 is LQKENI. Trimming took 1 base from V and 6 from J; bases not matched to a gene: 13. This CDR3 region has 17 residues. Partial CDR3 DNA: TGTGCCAGCTCACCACGCTCCGAGACTAGCAACTACGATACG. Residues: CASSPRSETSNYDT. In full, the CDR3 is CASSPRSETSNYDTQYF.

As for this clone: The read is 3 residues too short to cover the CDR3 end, so that end is filled in from the germline J gene. V is TRBV6-2 or TRBV6-3 and J is TRBJ1-5; D ambiguous. The CDR3 is made up of 14 amino acids. Germline V gives CDR1 MNHEY, CDR2 SVGEGT. Trimming removed 9 bases from V and 4 bases from J, with 16 bases in between. The sequenced CDR3 bases are TGTGCCAGTAGCTATTACACCTCTAATCAGCCC. This encodes CASSYYTSNQP. From start to end, the CDR3 is CASSYYTSNQPQHF.

This clone was detected a few times. The read finishes 3 residues shy of the CDR3 end, and the germline J gene is used to complete it. V is TRBV7-9 and J is TRBJ2-5; D possibly corresponds to TRBD1 (6 bases). Trimming pared 1 base from V and 1 base from J, leaving 10 bases between. Germline CDR1 is SEHNR and CDR2 is FQNEAQ (reference sequence). This CDR3 contains 15 residues. The covered CDR3 bases are TGTGCCAGCAGCTTAGGGACAGTCTTCCAAGAGACC. This translates into CASSLGTVFQET. Given in full, the CDR3 is CASSLGTVFQETQYF.